The sequence of this T cell receptor beta chain was determined in a study of T cell repertoires in ileal Crohn's disease. Some clones are missing from TCRdb's copy, which holds only in-frame ones; the method was immunoSEQ multiplex PCR. The table lists about 7,200 clones, around 70% of them singletons. This clone came up once. The germline V and J ends were trimmed by 1 base and 4 bases, with 14 bases remaining between them. The V gene's germline CDR1 is SEHNR and CDR2 FQNEAQ (reference sequence). The CDR3 loop spans 15 amino acids. Time point of the sample: neoterminal ileum biopsy at postoperative endoscopy, about 6 months after surgery.

Sequenced: ileal tissue. V usage is TRBV7-9 and J usage is TRBJ2-7, with D possibly matching TRBD2 (7 bases). This clonotype was sampled from an adult with Crohn's disease. This CDR3 reads CASSLEGGGRYEQYF. The DNA for the CDR3 is TGTGCCAGCAGCTTAGAGGGGGGGGGACGATACGAGCAGTACTTC. Full variable domain (rest looked up from reference TRBV7-9 and TRBJ2-7): DTGVSQNPRHKITKRGQNVTFRCDPISEHNRLYWYRQTLGQGPEFLTYFQNEAQLEKSRLLSDRFSAERPKGSFSTLEIQRTEQGDSAMYLCASSLEGGGRYEQYFGPGTRLTVT.